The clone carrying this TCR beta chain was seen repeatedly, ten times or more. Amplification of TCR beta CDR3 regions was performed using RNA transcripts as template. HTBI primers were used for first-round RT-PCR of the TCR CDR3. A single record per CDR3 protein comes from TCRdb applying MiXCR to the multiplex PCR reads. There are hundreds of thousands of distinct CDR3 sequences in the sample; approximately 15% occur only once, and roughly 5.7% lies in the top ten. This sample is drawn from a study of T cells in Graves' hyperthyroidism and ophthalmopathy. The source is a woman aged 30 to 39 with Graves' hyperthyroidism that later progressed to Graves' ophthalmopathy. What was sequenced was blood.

CDR3 amino acids: CASSLIAGTGPYEQYF. DNA of the CDR3: TGTGCCAGCAGTCTAATAGCCGGGACGGGGCCCTACGAGCAGTACTTC. The V gene is TRBV27, the J gene TRBJ2-7; the D call may be TRBD1 or TRBD2 (5 bases each). There are 16 residues in the CDR3. The V end was cut by 5 bases, the J end by 2 bases, with 19 bases between. Germline CDR1 is MNHEY and CDR2 is SMNVEV (reference sequence).